Below, one T cell receptor beta chain is given with its context. CDR3 size: 11 residues. Germline CDR1 KGHDR, CDR2 SFDVKD. Between the trimmed V and J ends, which lost 7 bases and 11 bases, there was a span of 13 bases. The data stem from a study of blood T cell repertoires in COVID-19. On the study more broadly: T cells, B-cell-depleted T cells, or PBMCs provided the cDNA or gDNA that served as material.

Libraries were prepared by immunoSEQ multiplex PCR; TCRdb keeps only in-frame clonotypes and omits some of them. Here the sample spans around 64,000 clones, 65% to 85% being singletons. Sequenced: PBMCs or T cells enriched from blood (not recorded which). The chain links TRBV24-1 to TRBJ1-1; a possible D gene is TRBD1 (6 bases). The TCR was taken from a woman aged 60 to 75 who had been exposed to COVID-19. CDR3 sequence reads: CATRQGLDAFF. DNA of the CDR3: TGTGCCACCAGACAGGGCCTCGACGCTTTCTTT.